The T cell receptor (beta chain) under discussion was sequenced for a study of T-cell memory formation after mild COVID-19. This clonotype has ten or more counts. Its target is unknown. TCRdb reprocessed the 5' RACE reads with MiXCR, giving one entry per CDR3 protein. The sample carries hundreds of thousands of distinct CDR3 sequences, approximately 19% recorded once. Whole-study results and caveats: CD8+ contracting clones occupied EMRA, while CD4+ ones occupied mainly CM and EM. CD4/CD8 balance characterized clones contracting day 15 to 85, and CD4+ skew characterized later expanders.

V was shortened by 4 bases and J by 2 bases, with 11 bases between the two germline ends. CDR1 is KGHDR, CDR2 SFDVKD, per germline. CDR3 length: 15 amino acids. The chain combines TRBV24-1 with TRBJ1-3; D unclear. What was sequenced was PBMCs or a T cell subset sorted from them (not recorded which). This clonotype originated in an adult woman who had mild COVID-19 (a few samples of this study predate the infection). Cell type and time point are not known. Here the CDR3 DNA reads TGTGCCACCAGTGACGCAGAGGAGACTGGAAACACCATATATTTT. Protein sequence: CATSDAEETGNTIYF.